Shown below are 13 T cell receptor beta chains from a single sample sequenced in a study of T cells in women clearing cervical HPV infection. TCRdb keeps only in-frame clones here, not all; method: immunoSEQ multiplex PCR. The sample has around 39,000 clones, and its top ten clones hold 1.5% to 2%. The sequenced sample consisted of blood buffy coat. These receptors originate from a woman between 18 and 70 years old with a cervical HPV16 infection that either progressed to CIN3+ or cleared (not recorded which).

For this clone: From the germline J gene comes the end of the CDR3, since the read stops 3 residues before it. The chain couples TRBV18 to TRBJ2-3, with 11 bases lining up with TRBD2. Unmatched junction bases numbered 12, after V lost 4 bases and J lost 0 bases. CDR1 and CDR2 from the germline V gene are KGHSH and LQKENI. The CDR3 runs to 19 residues. The CDR3 spells CASSLGLAAVNPSTDTQYF. Incomplete CDR3 DNA: TGTGCCAGCTCACTGGGACTAGCGGCAGTAAATCCCAGCACAGATACG.

CDR3 DNA, as far as it was read: TGTGCCACCGGACTAGCGGGGGATACG. This gives the protein CATGLAGDT. In full, the CDR3 is CATGLAGDTQYF. The rearrangement joins TRBV10-3 to TRBJ2-3; 12 nucleotides agree with TRBD2. Coverage ceases 3 residues before the CDR3 finishes, and the germline J gene fills in the end. After removal of 10 bases from V and 6 bases from J, the junction contained 2 bases not matched to a gene. CDR1 and CDR2 (germline): ENHRY, SYGVKD. The CDR3 is 12 residues long.

Concerning this clone itself: The read stops 3 residues short of the end of the CDR3; the missing end is completed from the germline J gene. The chain has TRBV18 and TRBJ2-3; possibly TRBD1 for D (6 bases). Germline CDR1 is KGHSH and CDR2 is LQKENI. The CDR3 extends over 17 amino acids. V was pared by 3 bases and J by 4 bases, with 20 bases between. The part of the CDR3 DNA that was read is TGTGCCAGCTCACCTCTCGCCGGGACACCAAAAGCAGATACG. It is translated as CASSPLAGTPKADT. The complete CDR3 sequence is CASSPLAGTPKADTQYF.

About this clone: The read ends 3 residues before the CDR3 terminus; that terminus is restored from the germline J gene. The rearrangement uses TRBV7-9 and TRBJ1-1, with TRBD1 as a possible D gene (6 bases). Trimming stripped 4 bases from V and 5 bases from J, with 14 bases between. CDR3 length: 14 residues. In germline, CDR1 is SEHNR, CDR2 FQNEAQ (reference sequence). The CDR3 spells CASSSDGGRTEAFF. The covered CDR3 bases are TGTGCCAGCAGCTCAGATGGGGGCCGGACTGAA.

Details on this clone: The CDR3 extends 3 residues past the end of the read, so its final part is completed from the germline J gene. The chain uses TRBV19 and TRBJ1-6, with TRBD1 as a possible D gene (6 bases). Germline V gene data show CDR1 as LNHDA and CDR2 as SQIVND (reference sequence). The CDR3 is made up of 17 amino acids. With 1 base removed from V and 9 bases from J, the gap between germline ends came to 19 bases. The CDR3 is CASSIAGTAGGISPLHF. CDR3 bases read: TGTGCCAGTAGTATAGCCGGGACTGCGGGGGGCATTTCACCC.

Regarding this clone: The CDR3 is cut off 3 residues early in the read; its end comes from the germline J gene. The chain has TRBV6-2 or TRBV6-3 and TRBJ1-6; 7 nucleotides line up with TRBD1. CDR1 is MNHEY and CDR2 is SVGEGT in the germline V gene. The CDR3 contains 15 residues. V lost 6 bases to trimming and J lost 6 bases; unmatched junction nucleotides: 8. The CDR3 DNA, read in part, is TGTGCCAGCAGACGCGACAGGGACCGTAATTCACCC. Its protein is CASRRDRDRNSP. The whole CDR3 protein is CASRRDRDRNSPLHF.

Concerning this clone: With the read ending 3 residues before the CDR3 end, the germline J gene is used to fill in that end. This chain joins TRBV28 and TRBJ2-3; D not certain. The CDR3 contains 15 residues. CDR1 and CDR2 from the germline V gene are MDHEN and SYDVKM. V was shortened by 5 bases and J by 0 bases, with 12 bases between the two germline ends. This CDR3 reads CASSPDSASTDTQYF. CDR3 DNA (partial): TGTGCCAGCAGTCCTGATAGTGCCAGCACAGATACG.

To note about this clone: The DNA ends 3 residues before the CDR3 does, and the rest of the CDR3 is filled in from the germline J gene. This chain joins TRBV20-1 and TRBJ2-7, with a possible D match to TRBD2 (5 bases). The CDR3 sequence is 12 residues long. CDR1 and CDR2 from the germline V gene are DFQATT and SNEGSKA (reference sequence). V lost 1 base to trimming and J lost 5 bases, with 9 bases between them. The covered CDR3 bases are TGCAGTGCTAGAGCCCGGGGAGACGAG. As protein: CSARARGDE. The CDR3 as a whole reads CSARARGDEQYF.

For this clone: The read ends 3 residues shy of where the CDR3 ends; the end is completed using the germline J gene. This chain links TRBV16 with TRBJ1-1; D call uncertain. V dropped 0 bases and J dropped 0 bases, with 5 bases sitting between them. Germline V gene sequence: CDR1 KGHSY, CDR2 FQNENV. This CDR3 comprises 14 residues. CDR3 sequence reads: CASSQSSLNTEAFF. The sequenced part of the CDR3 DNA is TGTGCCAGCAGCCAATCTAGCCTGAACACTGAA. The full variable domain, its missing parts supplied by reference TRBV16 and TRBJ1-1, is GEEVAQTPKHLVRGEGQKAKLYCAPIKGHSYVFWYQQVLKNEFKFLISFQNENVFDETGMPKERFSAKCLPNSPCSLEIQATKLEDSAVYFCASSQSSLNTEAFFGQGTRLTVV.

Turning to this clone: The read ends 3 residues before the CDR3 terminus; that terminus is restored from the germline J gene. The chain couples TRBV20-1 to TRBJ2-2; possibly TRBD1 for D (5 bases). The length of the CDR3 is 15 residues. Germline CDR1 and CDR2: DFQATT and SNEGSKA (reference sequence). The CDR3 loop reads CSARDGNSGANVLFF. The CDR3 bases that were read are TGCAGTGCTAGGGACGGAAACTCTGGGGCCAACGTG.

Note on this clone: An end of the junction does not agree with germline; a read error may underlie this. The read finishes 3 residues shy of the CDR3 end, and the germline J gene is used to complete it. Within the sample, other DNA sequences also encode this same CDR3. V is TRBV13 and J is TRBJ1-3; D possibly corresponds to TRBD1 (5 bases). The germline CDR1 and CDR2 sequences are PRHDT and FYEKMQ (reference sequence). The CDR3 is made up of 21 amino acids. The CDR3: CASSSQRGDRNPSLSGNTIYF. The CDR3 DNA, read in part, is TGTGCCAGCAGCTCGCAACGCGGGGACCGGAACCCTTCTTTATCTGGAAACACA.

On this clone: The read gets to within 3 residues of the CDR3 end, and the germline J gene fills in the rest. V gene TRBV7-7 combines with J gene TRBJ2-5, with TRBD2 matching 7 bases. V was clipped by 4 bases and J by 4 bases; unmatched bases: 9. The CDR3 length is 15 residues. Looked up from germline, CDR1 is SSHAT and CDR2 is FNYEAQ (reference sequence). The CDR3 loop is CASSSHTREGETQYF. The CDR3 DNA, read in part, is TGTGCCAGCAGCTCCCATACCAGGGAGGGAGAGACC.

Comments on this clone: The read gets to within 3 residues of the CDR3 end, and the germline J gene fills in the rest. The rearrangement links TRBV12-5 to TRBJ2-3; TRBD2 matches at 11 bases. The CDR3 loop spans 20 amino acids. Losses at the gene ends were 0 bases for V and 6 bases for J; bases not matched to a gene: 17. Germline loops: CDR1 LGHNT, CDR2 FRNRAP. The CDR3 loop is CASGLVLFPTSGSAKDTQYF. The covered CDR3 bases are TGTGCTAGTGGTTTGGTACTTTTCCCTACTAGCGGGAGTGCTAAGGATACG.